A single sample is the source of the 28 T cell receptor beta chains below, sequenced in a study of T cell changes during pregnancy in multiple sclerosis. Using immunoSEQ multiplex PCR, the repertoire was profiled, and TCRdb retains in-frame clones only, with some absent. The sample has fewer than 40,000 clones, around nine tenths seen once; the top ten hold approximately 12%. The specimen was CD8+ T cells from peripheral blood mononuclear cells, collected before pregnancy. The receptor set was obtained from a female donor with multiple sclerosis, enrolled in a pregnancy study.

This clone was counted a few times. The rearrangement joins TRBV27 to TRBJ1-2; TRBD1 matches at 8 bases. The CDR3 covers 17 residues. Trimming removed 7 bases from V and 5 bases from J; junction bases left unmatched: 18. The germline V gene has CDR1 MNHEY and CDR2 SMNVEV (reference sequence). CDR3 residues: CASTHLPGGSILYGYTF. The CDR3 nucleotides are TGTGCCAGCACCCATCTTCCAGGGGGCTCTATATTGTATGGCTACACCTTC.

This chain links TRBV9 with TRBJ2-3; 9 bases align to TRBD1. Trimming at V came to 2 bases and at J to 0 bases, leaving 1 base not matched to a gene. The CDR3 covers 15 residues. In germline, CDR1 is SGDLS, CDR2 YYNGEE. The CDR3 DNA follows: TGTGCCAGCAGCGTGGGGACAGGGAGCACAGATACGCAGTATTTT. It specifies CASSVGTGSTDTQYF.

The rearrangement uses TRBV5-5 and TRBJ2-7; 8 positions match TRBD2. This CDR3 is built from 14 residues. CDR1 and CDR2 (germline): SGHKS, YYEKEE (reference sequence). V trimming: 4 bases; J trimming: 2 bases; junction bases outside the gene matches: 5. The CDR3 sequence: CASSMGLDPYEQYF. The DNA for the CDR3 is TGTGCCAGCAGCATGGGACTAGACCCCTACGAGCAGTACTTC.

V and J are TRBV6-4 and TRBJ2-1; no firm D call. V was pared by 6 bases and J by 0 bases, with 12 bases between. The CDR3 runs 15 residues. Germline V gene data show CDR1 as MRHNA and CDR2 as SNTAGT. The CDR3 protein is CASSDEQSSYNEQFF. Written as DNA, the CDR3 is TGTGCCAGCAGCGACGAACAGAGCTCCTACAATGAGCAGTTCTTC.

V is TRBV7-8 and J is TRBJ2-7, with D possibly matching TRBD2 (5 bases). Germline values: CDR1 SGHVS, CDR2 FQNEAQ. Deletions cut 1 base from V and 7 bases from J, with 11 bases between. The CDR3 sequence is 13 residues long. The CDR3 protein is CASSLEGAEEQYF. The CDR3, as DNA: TGTGCCAGCAGCTTAGAGGGAGCTGAGGAGCAGTACTTC.

The V gene is TRBV5-4, the J gene TRBJ1-5; a weak D match, TRBD1 (5 bases). Trimming removed 2 bases from V and 4 bases from J, with 16 bases in between. From germline, CDR1 is SGHNT and CDR2 YYREEE (reference sequence). The CDR3 has 16 residues. The CDR3 here is CASSLSLTVVNQPQHF. CDR3 sequence (DNA): TGTGCCAGCAGCTTATCTCTGACAGTCGTTAATCAGCCCCAGCATTTT.

This chain joins TRBV18 and TRBJ2-7; TRBD2 might be the D (5 bases). The CDR3 has 15 residues. Germline lookup yields CDR1 KGHSH and CDR2 LQKENI. V lost 0 bases, J lost 0 bases, and 9 bases lay in between. The CDR3 DNA reads TGTGCCAGCTCACCACCGCGAGGGAGCTCCTACGAGCAGTACTTC. It yields the protein CASSPPRGSSYEQYF.

The chain combines TRBV27 with TRBJ1-2; 7 bases are shared with TRBD1. Germline V gene sequence: CDR1 MNHEY, CDR2 SMNVEV (reference sequence). V shed 6 bases and J 2 bases; nucleotides not matched to a gene: 3. There are 13 residues in the CDR3. The CDR3 reads CASRGTDNYGYTF. As DNA, the CDR3 is TGTGCCAGCAGGGGGACAGACAACTATGGCTACACCTTC.

This clone has just one count. This sequence joins TRBV10-3 and TRBJ1-1; no clear D gene. The CDR3 loop spans 14 amino acids. V was pared by 3 bases and J by 8 bases, with 16 bases between. Germline loops: CDR1 ENHRY, CDR2 SYGVKD. The DNA of the CDR3 is TGTGCCATCAGTGAAGATCAGACTCTACGAGAAGCTTTCTTT. Its translation is CAISEDQTLREAFF.

The chain recombines TRBV7-8 with TRBJ1-6; D might be TRBD1 (6 bases). Germline CDR1 and CDR2: SGHVS and FQNEAQ. The CDR3 runs 18 residues. V lost 3 bases, J lost 0 bases, and 15 bases lay in between. The CDR3 nucleotides are TGTGCCAGCAGCTTTGCGCAGGGGCAGAGCTCCTATAATTCACCCCTCCACTTT. It is translated as CASSFAQGQSSYNSPLHF.

The chain carries TRBV4-2 and TRBJ1-1, with D maybe TRBD1 (6 bases). Germline assignment: CDR1 LGHNA and CDR2 YNFKEQ. This CDR3 spans 15 amino acids. The V gene lost 0 bases and the J gene lost 4 bases, with 12 bases spanning the gap. The CDR3 reads CASSQDPGVGTEAFF. CDR3 bases: TGTGCCAGCAGCCAAGATCCAGGGGTCGGCACTGAAGCTTTCTTT.

The V call is TRBV4-3, the J call TRBJ2-7; 11 positions match TRBD1. The germline V gene has CDR1 LGHNA and CDR2 YSLEER. The CDR3 is made up of 14 amino acids. Trimming at V came to 4 bases and at J to 7 bases, leaving 6 bases not matched to a gene. CDR3 in amino acids: CASSPGTGGGEQYF. The CDR3 nucleotides are TGCGCCAGCAGCCCCGGGACAGGGGGAGGAGAGCAGTACTTC.

The V and J genes are TRBV19 and TRBJ2-7; no firm D call. The CDR3 has 13 residues. The V gene lost 7 bases and the J gene lost 6 bases, with 16 bases spanning the gap. The germline CDR1 and CDR2 sequences are LNHDA and SQIVND (reference sequence). The CDR3 protein is CASTTSVDGEQYF. The CDR3 nucleotides read TGTGCCAGTACTACGTCCGTTGATGGCGAGCAGTACTTC.

The V and J genes are TRBV4-1 and TRBJ2-7, with 11 bases aligning to TRBD2. This CDR3 comprises 16 residues. Germline V gene lookup returns CDR1 MGHRA and CDR2 YSYEKL. V was pared by 0 bases and J by 7 bases, with 8 bases of the junction left unmatched. CDR3 DNA: TGCGCCAGCAGCCAAGAGAACTGGCTAGCGGGAGGAGAGCAGTACTTC. Translating it yields CASSQENWLAGGEQYF.

This chain links TRBV6-5 with TRBJ1-2, with unresolved D. Trimming pared 6 bases from V and 0 bases from J, leaving 11 bases between. CDR3 length: 14 residues. In germline, CDR1 is MNHEY, CDR2 SVGAGI. This CDR3 reads CASRGGLANYGYTF. CDR3 DNA sequence: TGTGCCAGCAGAGGAGGGTTAGCTAACTATGGCTACACCTTC.

The chain joins TRBV19 to TRBJ1-4, with D hard to call. The CDR3 consists of 12 residues. Trimming shortened V by 3 bases and J by 8 bases, and 7 bases separated the two germline ends. Germline V gene sequence: CDR1 LNHDA, CDR2 SQIVND (reference sequence). CDR3 DNA sequence: TGTGCCAGTAGTATCGACACGGAAAAACTGTTTTTT. Amino acid sequence: CASSIDTEKLFF.

The chain links TRBV7-7 to TRBJ2-3, with D perhaps TRBD1 (5 bases). Trimming left V 3 bases short and J 0 bases short, with 10 bases between. The CDR3 has 15 residues. CDR1 and CDR2 (germline): SSHAT, FNYEAQ (reference sequence). The CDR3: CASSLDIASTDTQYF. CDR3 bases: TGTGCCAGCAGCTTGGACATTGCTAGCACAGATACGCAGTATTTT.

The chain links TRBV19 to TRBJ2-1, with TRBD2 matching over 7 bases. From germline, CDR1 is LNHDA and CDR2 SQIVND (reference sequence). V trimming: 6 bases; J trimming: 1 base; junction bases outside the gene matches: 6. The CDR3 totals 15 residues. CDR3 protein: CASSGGAGSYNEQFF. In DNA, the CDR3 is TGTGCCAGTAGCGGGGGAGCGGGGTCCTACAATGAGCAGTTCTTC.

DNA for the CDR3: TGTGCCAGTAGTATTGGGGAGGGAACCATCTATGGCTACACCTTC. Encoded protein: CASSIGEGTIYGYTF. The chain is built from TRBV19 and TRBJ1-2; D unresolved. Trimming cost V 3 bases and J 4 bases, with 15 bases left between them. The germline gives CDR1 LNHDA, CDR2 SQIVND (reference sequence). The CDR3 is 15 residues long. Together with reference TRBV19 and TRBJ1-2, the CDR3 gives the full variable domain: DGGITQSPKYLFRKEGQNVTLSCEQNLNHDAMYWYRQDPGQGLRLIYYSQIVNDFQKGDIAEGYSVSREKKESFPLTVTSAQKNPTAFYLCASSIGEGTIYGYTFGSGTRLTVV.

This chain uses TRBV13 with TRBJ1-1; tentative D call: TRBD1 (6 bases). This CDR3 has 14 residues. Germline values: CDR1 PRHDT, CDR2 FYEKMQ (reference sequence). V was cut by 5 bases and J by 0 bases, with 10 bases left in between. The CDR3 region has the DNA TGTGCCAGCAGCCCTCGGACAGTGAACACTGAAGCTTTCTTT. Its translation: CASSPRTVNTEAFF.

The rearrangement uses TRBV2 and TRBJ2-7; 9 nucleotides line up with TRBD1. The length of the CDR3 is 15 residues. From germline, CDR1 is SNHLY and CDR2 FYNNEI. Trimming at V came to 6 bases and at J to 5 bases, leaving 11 bases not matched to a gene. The CDR3 loop is CASRGGTGSQHEQYF. The DNA for the CDR3 is TGTGCCAGCAGAGGAGGGACAGGGTCACAGCACGAGCAGTACTTC.

This chain connects TRBV27 to TRBJ2-1, with TRBD2 identical over 7 bases. V gave up 2 bases and J gave up 7 bases; unmatched junction bases: 5. CDR1 is MNHEY and CDR2 is SMNVEV in the germline V gene (reference sequence). The CDR3 length is 14 residues. The CDR3 DNA is TGTGCCAGCAGTTTAACGGGGGGAAAGAATGAGCAGTTCTTC. Its protein is CASSLTGGKNEQFF.

In this sample, this clone turned up a few times. The chain recombines TRBV5-6 with TRBJ1-1, with D perhaps TRBD1 (5 bases). The CDR3 has 11 residues. Between the trimmed V and J ends, which lost 2 bases and 8 bases, there was a span of 7 bases. Germline CDR1 and CDR2: SGHDT and YYEEEE. The chain's CDR3 is CASSFRQEAFF. The CDR3 nucleotides are TGTGCCAGCAGCTTTCGACAGGAAGCTTTCTTT.

J is TRBJ1-1 and V is TRBV4-2, with 8 bases identical to TRBD1. CDR3 length equals 17 residues. Germline-derived CDR1 and CDR2 are LGHNA and YNFKEQ. V lost 7 bases and J lost 1; bases outside the gene matches: 14. CDR3 sequence reads: CASNTDRAMKRNTEAFF. CDR3 DNA: TGTGCCAGCAACACGGACAGGGCAATGAAGCGGAACACTGAAGCTTTCTTT.

The chain combines TRBV2 with TRBJ2-7; TRBD2 might be the D (7 bases). V was cut by 2 bases and J by 3 bases, with 23 bases left in between. The CDR3 spans 18 residues. Germline-derived CDR1 and CDR2 are SNHLY and FYNNEI. The CDR3 bases are TGTGCCAGCAGTGAACTGTGGGGACGGAGGGGGGGCCACTACGAGCAGTACTTC. This encodes CASSELWGRRGGHYEQYF.

V gene TRBV25-1 combines with J gene TRBJ1-2; D not certain. V lost 2 bases to trimming and J lost 6 bases, with 7 bases between them. The CDR3 covers 12 residues. CDR1 is MGHDK, CDR2 SYGVNS, per germline. The CDR3 region is CASSEGQHGYTF. The CDR3, as DNA: TGTGCCAGCAGTGAAGGCCAACATGGCTACACCTTC.

The chain joins TRBV7-8 to TRBJ1-5, with D tentatively TRBD1 (5 bases). The V end was cut by 1 base, the J end by 7 bases, with 14 bases between. The germline CDR1 and CDR2 sequences are SGHVS and FQNEAQ. CDR3 size: 15 residues. DNA of the CDR3: TGTGCCAGCAGCTTAGGCGGGGCGTTAGGGCAGCCCCAGCATTTT. Translated: CASSLGGALGQPQHF.

The gene calls are TRBV9 and TRBJ2-3, with TRBD1 matching over 12 bases. The CDR3 runs to 16 residues. The V gene end was trimmed by 3 bases and the J gene end by 6 bases; junction bases not matched to a gene: 8. Germline CDR1 SGDLS, CDR2 YYNGEE. DNA of the CDR3: TGTGCCAGCAGCGCCGAAGGGACAGGGGGCAAGGATACGCAGTATTTT. Its protein is CASSAEGTGGKDTQYF.